This is a list of T cell receptor beta chains from one sample in a study of OX40 agonist ivuxolimab in advanced cancers. Measured with immunoSEQ multiplex PCR; TCRdb has only the in-frame clones, and not every one. The sample holds under 25,000 clones, approximately 87% seen once. Sequences were derived from CD4+ or CD8+ T cells sorted from blood, sampled in a trial of the OX40 agonist ivuxolimab. The receptors derive from an adult with an advanced solid tumor such as melanoma, head and neck, liver or kidney cancer. Both conserved end residues are part of each CDR3. The D gene is left open where the match is weak. Where a row states a size, it is once, few, many or the class of an expanded clone; other rows omit it.

-	once	TRBV11-2	TRBJ2-5	16	CASSPVGSGDKETQYF	TGTGCCAGCAGCCCCGTCGGGAGCGGGGACAAAGAGACCCAGTACTTC
-	-	TRBV5-1	TRBJ1-5	15	CASSLFPNSNQPQHF	TGCGCCAGCAGCTTGTTTCCAAATAGCAATCAGCCCCAGCATTTT
TRBD2	-	TRBV7-3	TRBJ2-3	14	CASSRGLTTDTQYF	TGTGCCAGCAGCCGGGGACTAACCACAGATACGCAGTATTTT
-	-	TRBV29-1	TRBJ1-4	11	CSVGGNEKLFF	TGCAGCGTAGGGGGGAATGAAAAACTGTTTTTT
TRBD2	-	TRBV5-1	TRBJ2-2	16	CASSLEGEGRSGELFF	TGCGCCAGCAGCTTGGAAGGGGAGGGGCGATCCGGGGAGCTGTTTTTT
TRBD2	-	TRBV7-9	TRBJ2-5	16	CASSLGLAGVGETQYF	TGTGCCAGCAGCCTCGGACTAGCGGGAGTCGGAGAGACCCAGTACTTC
-	-	TRBV5-1	TRBJ2-7	15	CASSLGFGRDHEQYF	TGCGCCAGCAGCTTGGGGTTCGGCCGGGATCACGAGCAGTACTTC
TRBD1	-	TRBV14	TRBJ2-5	15	CASSQARQGGETQYF	TGTGCCAGCAGCCAGGCAAGACAGGGGGGGGAGACCCAGTACTTC
-	-	TRBV11-3	TRBJ2-2	14	CASSARFATGELFF	TGTGCCAGCAGCGCCCGGTTCGCCACCGGGGAGCTGTTTTTT
-	once	TRBV6-5	TRBJ2-7	14	CASSYGGVGYEQYF	TGTGCCAGCAGTTATGGAGGGGTTGGGTACGAGCAGTACTTC
-	-	TRBV5-4	TRBJ2-7	13	CASSPRGSYEQYF	TGTGCCAGCAGCCCACGGGGAAGCTACGAGCAGTACTTC
TRBD2	-	TRBV7-2	TRBJ2-1	16	CASSLAGLGLYNEQFF	TGTGCCAGCAGCTTAGCGGGACTAGGTCTATACAATGAGCAGTTCTTC
-	-	TRBV7-8	TRBJ1-2	13	CASSLQGRYGYTF	TGTGCCAGCAGCTTGCAGGGTCGCTATGGCTACACCTTC
-	-	TRBV30	TRBJ1-3	14	CAWSKTGSGNTIYF	TGTGCCTGGAGCAAAACAGGGTCCGGAAACACCATATATTTT
TRBD1	once	TRBV4-2	TRBJ2-3	17	CASSQAGQGKRTDTQYF	TGTGCCAGCAGCCAAGCCGGACAGGGTAAGCGGACAGATACGCAGTATTTT
TRBD1	-	TRBV5-1	TRBJ1-2	15	CASSAGQVYNYGYTF	TGCGCCAGCAGCGCTGGACAGGTCTATAACTATGGCTACACCTTC
TRBD2	-	TRBV10-2	TRBJ2-1	15	CASRLTSGGGNEQFF	TGCGCCAGCAGATTGACTAGCGGGGGGGGCAATGAGCAGTTCTTC
-	-	TRBV5-5	TRBJ1-2	12	CASQRKTYGYTF	TGTGCCAGCCAGCGAAAGACCTATGGCTACACCTTC